Listed below are T cell receptor beta chains from one sample, sequenced in a study of blood T cell repertoires in COVID-19. TCRdb's table, derived via immunoSEQ multiplex PCR, lists solely in-frame clones and lacks some. The data hold 200,000 to 300,000 clones, with more than 85% observed a single time. The sequenced sample was peripheral blood. All receptors come from a young adult with COVID-19, enrolled during active disease. CDR3s include the opening cysteine and the closing phenylalanine or tryptophan. D genes are given only for firm matches. Size values are once, few and many counts, or a class for expanded clones, and some rows have none.

TRBJ2-5,.,.,TRBV28,TGTGCCAGCAGTTGGGGGGGCTCGGGAGGAGAGACCCAGTACTTC,CASSWGGSGGETQYF
TRBJ2-2,.,.,TRBV5-1,TGCGCCAGCAGCCCCGACCCAGGGGGGACCGGGGAGCTGTTTTTT,CASSPDPGGTGELFF
TRBJ2-7,TRBD2,.,TRBV10-1,TGCGCCAGCCTACACCTAGCGGGGCCCTACGAGCAGTACTTC,CASLHLAGPYEQYF
TRBJ1-3,TRBD1,.,TRBV3-1/TRBV3-2,TGTGCCAGCAGCCAATACGGGACAGTTTCAGGAAACACCATATATTTT,CASSQYGTVSGNTIYF
TRBJ2-1,TRBD1,.,TRBV28,TGTGCCATCGGACAGGGGGCCGTCTACAATGAGCAGTTCTTC,CAIGQGAVYNEQFF
TRBJ1-2,.,.,TRBV5-6,TGTGCCAGCAGCTTGGTCGACAGCTTTCTCTATGGCTACACCTTC,CASSLVDSFLYGYTF
TRBJ2-3,.,.,TRBV6-1,TGTGCCAGCAGTGAAGGCCGTGTACAGGTTACGCTCACAGATACGCAGTATTTT,CASSEGRVQVTLTDTQYF
TRBJ2-2,.,.,TRBV21-1,TGTGCCAGCACCCGGACTAGCGGGAGGGCCTGGGTCACCGGGGAGCTGTTTTTT,CASTRTSGRAWVTGELFF
TRBJ2-2,TRBD1,.,TRBV9,TGTGCCAGCACCTCTTACCGGCAGGGGGCAACCGGGGAGCTGTTTTTT,CASTSYRQGATGELFF
TRBJ2-2,TRBD2,.,TRBV7-8,TGTGCCAGCACGAGCGGGAGATGGGGCACCGGGGAGCTGTTTTTT,CASTSGRWGTGELFF
TRBJ2-1,.,.,TRBV6-5,TGTGCCAGCAGTTACTCGGGACAAAACAATGAGCAGTTCTTC,CASSYSGQNNEQFF
TRBJ2-1,TRBD2,.,TRBV28,TGTGCCAGCAGTCCGACTAGCGGGCTCAATGAGCAGTTCTTC,CASSPTSGLNEQFF
TRBJ2-1,.,.,TRBV27,TGTGCCAGCAGGAACCAGGTGGCCTCCTACAATGAGCAGTTCTTC,CASRNQVASYNEQFF
TRBJ1-5,.,once,TRBV5-1,TGCGCCAGCAGCCCCATGTCGGGGGGGAATCAGCCCCAGCATTTT,CASSPMSGGNQPQHF
TRBJ2-1,.,.,TRBV21-1,TGTGCCAGCAGCGGGGTGCCAGATAGCGTAGAATCCTACAATGAGCAGTTCTTC,CASSGVPDSVESYNEQFF
TRBJ2-1,.,.,TRBV9,TGTGCCAGCAGCATTACAGGGCGCTCCTACAATGAGCAGTTCTTC,CASSITGRSYNEQFF
TRBJ1-2,TRBD1,.,TRBV3-1/TRBV3-2,TGTGCCAGCAGCCACGCGACAGGGAGTCCCCCTTATGGCTACACCTTC,CASSHATGSPPYGYTF
TRBJ1-2,TRBD1,.,TRBV4-1,TGCGCCAGCAGCCAAGGAATTATACAGGGGGCACTGGGCTACACCTTC,CASSQGIIQGALGYTF
TRBJ2-5,.,.,TRBV11-2,TGTGCCAGCAGCCCGGGAGTCGCCCTGGAAGAGACCCAGTACTTC,CASSPGVALEETQYF